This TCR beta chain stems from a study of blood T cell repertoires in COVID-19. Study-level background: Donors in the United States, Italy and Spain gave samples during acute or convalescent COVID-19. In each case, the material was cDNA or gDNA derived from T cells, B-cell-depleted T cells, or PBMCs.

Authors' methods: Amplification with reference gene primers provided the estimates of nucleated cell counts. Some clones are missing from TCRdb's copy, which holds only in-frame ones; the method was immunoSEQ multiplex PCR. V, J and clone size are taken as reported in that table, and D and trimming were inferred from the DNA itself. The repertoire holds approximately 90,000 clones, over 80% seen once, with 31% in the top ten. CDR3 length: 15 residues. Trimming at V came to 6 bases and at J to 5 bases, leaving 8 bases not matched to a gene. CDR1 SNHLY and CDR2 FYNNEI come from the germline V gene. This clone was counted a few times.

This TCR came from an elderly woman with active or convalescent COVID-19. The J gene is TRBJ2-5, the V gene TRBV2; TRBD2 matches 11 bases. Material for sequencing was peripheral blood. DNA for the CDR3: TGTGCCAGCAGGAAGACTAGCGGGGTCGGGGAGACCCAGTACTTC. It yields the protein CASRKTSGVGETQYF.